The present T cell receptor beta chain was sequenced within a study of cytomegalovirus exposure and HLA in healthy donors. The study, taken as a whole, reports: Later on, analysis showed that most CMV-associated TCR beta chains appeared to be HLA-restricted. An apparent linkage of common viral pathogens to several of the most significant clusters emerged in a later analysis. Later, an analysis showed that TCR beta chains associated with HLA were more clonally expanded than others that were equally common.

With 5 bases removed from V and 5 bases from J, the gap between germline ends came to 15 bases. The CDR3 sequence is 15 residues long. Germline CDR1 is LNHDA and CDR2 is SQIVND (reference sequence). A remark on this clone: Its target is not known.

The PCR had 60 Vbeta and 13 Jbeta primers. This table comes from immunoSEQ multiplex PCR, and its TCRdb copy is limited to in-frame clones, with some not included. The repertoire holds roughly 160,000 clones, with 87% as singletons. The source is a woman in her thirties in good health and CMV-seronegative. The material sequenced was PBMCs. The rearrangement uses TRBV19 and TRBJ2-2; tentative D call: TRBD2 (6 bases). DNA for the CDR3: TGTGCCAGTAGTGTACTAGCTAGTTTTACCGGGGAGCTGTTTTTT. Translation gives CASSVLASFTGELFF.